This TCR beta chain comes out of a study of blood T cell repertoires in COVID-19. Participants came from about two dozen US areas, aged roughly 18 to 95 years. Up to 2 weeks before entering the study, exposed participants had met a COVID-19 case. Original processing methods: Estimated nucleated cell counts came from reference gene primer amplification. Clones were read by immunoSEQ multiplex PCR, and TCRdb kept only the in-frame ones, dropping some. V and J calls and clone size follow that table, whereas D and trimming were derived from the DNA. The sample has around 270,000 clones, roughly 88% seen once. V was clipped by 1 base and J by 2 bases, with 14 bases between them. Looked up from germline, CDR1 is MNHNS and CDR2 is SASEGT. This CDR3 has 16 amino acids.

Sequenced: PBMCs or T cells enriched from blood (not recorded which). This TCR came from a woman aged 40 to 49 who had been exposed to COVID-19. This chain links TRBV6-1 with TRBJ2-5; D not resolved. The CDR3 coding sequence is TGTGCCAGCAGTGAAGGCGGATTAGTACTACAAGAGACCCAGTACTTC. Translated: CASSEGGLVLQETQYF.